The clone carrying this T cell receptor beta chain was recorded a few times. Its antigen is unidentified. This sample's TCRbeta library carried unique molecular identifier barcodes. TCRdb independently ran MiXCR on the PCR reads; one entry per CDR3 protein. The repertoire holds about 100,000 distinct CDR3 sequences, with 6% to 9% as singletons. The data are from a study of T-cell reconstitution after alpha-beta-depleted transplantation in children. Germline V gene data show CDR1 as DFQATT and CDR2 as SNEGSKA (reference sequence). CDR3 length: 18 amino acids. V shed 3 bases and J 0 bases; nucleotides not matched to a gene: 9. Study results and limitations: After transplant, at about two months, alpha-beta T cells were reportedly derived from several hundred expanded graft clones. T-cell numbers and diversity one year post-transplant derived largely from freshly generated T cells. Recipient T cells and thymic progenitors that survived were the source of the high TCRbeta diversity seen at day 60 in some patients.

The source was PBMCs, collected before TCRalphabeta/CD19-depleted stem cell transplant. The V and J genes are TRBV20-1 and TRBJ2-5; 14 bases map to TRBD2. The TCR sequence derives from a boy aged 2 to 9 with acute lymphoblastic leukemia, due to receive a stem cell transplant. CDR3 sequence reads: CSARGTSGGPPYQETQYF. DNA for the CDR3: TGCAGTGCTAGGGGGACTAGCGGGGGCCCACCGTACCAAGAGACCCAGTACTTC.